This TCR beta chain was sequenced during a study of memory CD4+ T cells and cytomegalovirus serostatus. Single viable CD3+CD4+CD8-CD45RO+ cells were sorted as the memory CD4+ T cells. Germline-derived CDR1 and CDR2 are SGHNT and YYREEE (reference sequence). Between the trimmed V and J ends, which lost 2 bases and 3 bases, there was a span of 11 bases. The CDR3 runs to 14 residues. Under the authors' procedure: After removing out-of-frame reads, approximately 2.2 million distinct TCRbeta sequences remained. Profiling relied on immunoSEQ multiplex PCR, and the TCRdb table lists in-frame clones only, not all of them. The V and J calls and clone size are taken from that table; D and trimming were inferred from the DNA. The sample has roughly 45,000 clones, around 80% seen once; the top ten hold around 0.6%.

The rearrangement links TRBV5-4 to TRBJ1-1; D is ambiguous. This receptor was identified in an adult in good health and CMV-seronegative. Sequenced sample: memory CD4+ T cells from blood. The CDR3 coding sequence is TGTGCCAGCAGCTTTCCCTATCACGACACTGAAGCTTTCTTT. Amino acids: CASSFPYHDTEAFF. The entire variable domain, with the rest obtained from reference TRBV5-4 and TRBJ1-1, is as follows: ETGVTQSPTHLIKTRGQQVTLRCSSQSGHNTVSWYQQALGQGPQFIFQYYREEENGRGNFPPRFSGLQFPNYSSELNVNALELDDSALYLCASSFPYHDTEAFFGQGTRLTVV.